The 6 T cell receptor beta chains reported below all come from one sample, sequenced in a study of OX40 agonist ivuxolimab in advanced cancers. Using immunoSEQ multiplex PCR, the repertoire was profiled, and TCRdb retains in-frame clones only, with some absent. The profile shows 53,000 or so clones, just under 80% of them singletons. Specimen: CD4+ or CD8+ T cells sorted from blood, collected in a trial of the OX40 agonist ivuxolimab. Source of these receptors: an adult with an advanced solid tumor such as melanoma, head and neck, liver or kidney cancer.

The chain employs TRBV19 and TRBJ2-2, with 8 bases lining up with TRBD1. CDR3 length equals 12 residues. V trimming: 8 bases; J trimming: 11 bases; junction bases outside the gene matches: 7. Germline-derived CDR1 and CDR2 are LNHDA and SQIVND (reference sequence). The CDR3 spells CASGDRGIELFF. The CDR3 DNA reads as TGTGCCAGTGGCGACAGGGGAATTGAGCTGTTTTTT. The full variable domain, its missing parts supplied by reference TRBV19 and TRBJ2-2, is DGGITQSPKYLFRKEGQNVTLSCEQNLNHDAMYWYRQDPGQGLRLIYYSQIVNDFQKGDIAEGYSVSREKKESFPLTVTSAQKNPTAFYLCASGDRGIELFFGEGSRLTVL.

This clone was counted once. This rearrangement joins TRBV2 to TRBJ1-1, with D unresolved. The germline gives CDR1 SNHLY, CDR2 FYNNEI. The CDR3 totals 14 residues. Trimming removed 5 bases at V and 1 base at J, with 11 bases between. CDR3 nucleotides: TGTGCCAGCAGTACGAGAGGGCGGAACACTGAAGCTTTCTTT. Amino acids: CASSTRGRNTEAFF.

The rearrangement joins TRBV7-9 to TRBJ2-7; 11 bases are shared with TRBD1. The CDR3 consists of 14 residues. Per germline, CDR1 SEHNR and CDR2 FQNEAQ (reference sequence). The V gene end was trimmed by 3 bases and the J gene end by 7 bases; junction bases not matched to a gene: 5. The CDR3 spells CASSFGQGASEQYF. The CDR3 DNA reads TGTGCCAGCAGCTTCGGACAGGGGGCAAGTGAGCAGTACTTC.

This sequence joins TRBV5-1 and TRBJ2-7, with TRBD2 identical over 14 bases. The CDR3 sequence is 19 residues long. Trimming at V came to 4 bases and at J to 5 bases, leaving 17 bases not matched to a gene. The germline gives CDR1 SGHRS, CDR2 YFSETQ. CDR3 nucleotide sequence: TGCGCCAGCAGCCCCCAAGCTCCGGGACTAGCGGGAGTCGGGGACGAGCAGTACTTC. Protein sequence: CASSPQAPGLAGVGDEQYF.

For the CDR3, the DNA is TGTGCCAGCAGAACAAATGATCCCCCTGGAAACACCATATATTTT. Its protein is CASRTNDPPGNTIYF. The chain has TRBV25-1 and TRBJ1-3, with D unclear. Germline CDR1 reads MGHDK; CDR2 reads SYGVNS. The CDR3 sequence is 15 residues long. V lost 6 bases, J lost 2 bases, and 14 bases lay in between.

This sequence joins TRBV4-2 and TRBJ2-1; maybe TRBD2 (6 bases). The CDR3 length is 18 residues. Looked up from germline, CDR1 is LGHNA and CDR2 is YNFKEQ. Trimming shortened V by 0 bases and J by 0 bases, and 15 bases separated the two germline ends. Here the CDR3 reads CASSQEVLAMSSYNEQFF. The DNA for the CDR3 is TGTGCCAGCAGCCAAGAGGTCCTAGCGATGAGCTCCTACAATGAGCAGTTCTTC.